The rows below give T cell receptor beta chains drawn from one sample of a study of Ad26.COV2.S vaccination and SARS-CoV-2 variants. Assay: immunoSEQ multiplex PCR; the TCRdb copy retains only in-frame clones and omits some. The sample shows fewer than 300,000 clones, over 75% of them seen only once. The source was peripheral blood, collected in a trial of Ad26.COV2.S vaccine versus placebo. These receptors were taken from a person between 18 and 65 years old who received the Ad26.COV2.S COVID-19 vaccine or a placebo. The CDR3 runs from the conserved cysteine through the conserved F or W. D genes are given only for firm matches.

d_call j_call v_call cdr3_aa
TRBD1 TRBJ2-7 TRBV3-1/TRBV3-2 CASSPQARQGGSKQYF
NA TRBJ1-1 TRBV6-5 CASRTNLYTEAFF
TRBD2 TRBJ2-1 TRBV11-1 CASSRTSGNGEQFF
TRBD1 TRBJ1-2 TRBV4-1 CASSSPPGGHGYTF
NA TRBJ2-7 TRBV12-3/TRBV12-4 CASRNSYEQYF
NA TRBJ1-2 TRBV9 CASSVGLGLDGYTF
NA TRBJ2-7 TRBV29-1 CSVELTVGEQYF
NA TRBJ2-4 TRBV11-2 CASSPGAENIQYF
NA TRBJ2-7 TRBV2 CASSTQAYEQYF
NA TRBJ2-7 TRBV27 CASSYQGFSYEQYF
NA TRBJ2-1 TRBV7-2 CASSPRRTAYNEQFF
NA TRBJ2-3 TRBV18 CASSPPVGSGYTDTQYF
NA TRBJ2-2 TRBV19 CASKIGTANTGELFF
NA TRBJ1-1 TRBV28 CASEALNTEAFF
NA TRBJ1-5 TRBV7-2 CASSPEAYSNQPQHF
NA TRBJ1-1 TRBV18 CASSPGPNTEAFF
NA TRBJ2-1 TRBV9 CASSVETRGSEQFF
TRBD2 TRBJ2-2 TRBV10-2 CASSDSGRWAGELFF
TRBD1 TRBJ1-4 TRBV6-5 CASSPGDRVEKLFF
NA TRBJ2-2 TRBV4-2 CASSQRAENGELFF
NA TRBJ2-5 TRBV7-3 CASSRSGVRETQYF
NA TRBJ2-7 TRBV11-2 CASSLPGPYEQYF